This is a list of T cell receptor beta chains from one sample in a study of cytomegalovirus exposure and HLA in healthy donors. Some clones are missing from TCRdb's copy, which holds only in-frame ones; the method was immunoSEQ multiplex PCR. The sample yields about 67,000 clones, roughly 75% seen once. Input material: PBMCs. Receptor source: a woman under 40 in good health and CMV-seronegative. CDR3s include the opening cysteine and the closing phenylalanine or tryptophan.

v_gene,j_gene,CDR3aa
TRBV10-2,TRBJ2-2,CASSESGGAGELFF
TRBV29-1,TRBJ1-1,CSVESGRTEAFF
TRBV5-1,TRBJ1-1,CASSLAGGNTEAFF
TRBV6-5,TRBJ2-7,CASSWGGTYEQYF
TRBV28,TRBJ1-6,CASSPTLDRGILNSPLHF
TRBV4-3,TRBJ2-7,CASSQVVSLTSGNYEQYF
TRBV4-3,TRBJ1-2,CASSQDRTGIYGYTF
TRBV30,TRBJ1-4,CAWSSLEKLFF
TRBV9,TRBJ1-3,CASSDRPGSGNTIYF
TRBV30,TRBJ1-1,CAWTPGNTEAFF
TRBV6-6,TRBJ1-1,CASSLMAGDTEAFF
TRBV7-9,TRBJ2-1,CASSLASLGHNEQFF
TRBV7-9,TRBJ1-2,CASSLARVNYGYTF
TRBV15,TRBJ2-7,CATSRDSRASYEQYF
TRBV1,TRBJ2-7,CTSSQTGSYEQYF
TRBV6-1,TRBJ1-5,CASSLGTGNQPQHF
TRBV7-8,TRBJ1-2,CASSLGRGQNLYGYTF
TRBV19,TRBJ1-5,CASSIARDQPQHF
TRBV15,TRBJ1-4,CATSREQGNEKLFF
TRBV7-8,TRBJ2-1,CASSLADYQFF
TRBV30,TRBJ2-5,CAWSSGGPAAGETQYF
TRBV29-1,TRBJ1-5,CSVSQGGQPQHF
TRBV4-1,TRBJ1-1,CASSQMGSGNTEAFF
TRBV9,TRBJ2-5,CASSAQSQGPETQYF
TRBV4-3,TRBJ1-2,CASSQAIDRLTPNYGYTF
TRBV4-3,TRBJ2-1,CASSQDGLGQNEQFF
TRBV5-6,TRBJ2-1,CASSVTGNEQFF
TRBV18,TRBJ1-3,CASSPRITSGNTIYF
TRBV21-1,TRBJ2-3,CASSKNSGDTQYF
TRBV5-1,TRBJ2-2,CASSPLAGGGTGELFF
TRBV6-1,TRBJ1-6,CASSNRDRYNSPLHF